This record covers a single T cell receptor beta chain. The data derive from a study of blood T cell repertoires in COVID-19. Study overall: Italy, Spain and the United States were the sources of the convalescent and acute COVID-19 samples. From T cells, B-cell-depleted T cells, or PBMCs came the material, which was cDNA or gDNA.

The CDR3 runs 14 residues. Per the germline V gene, CDR1 is SGHRS and CDR2 is YFSETQ. With 0 bases removed from V and 6 bases from J, the gap between germline ends came to 10 bases. In the authors' methods: Cell counts per sample came from amplifying reference gene primers. Sequenced by immunoSEQ multiplex PCR; TCRdb stores in-frame clones only, minus some. The V and J calls and clone size are taken from that table; D and trimming were inferred from the DNA. Among about 200,000 clones listed, around 78% were seen once. V is TRBV5-1 and J is TRBJ1-5; D gene ambiguous. The sequence derives from a woman aged 80 or over with active or convalescent COVID-19. Material: peripheral blood. The CDR3 loop reads CASSLGGGGQPQHF. The CDR3 nucleotides read TGCGCCAGCAGCTTGGGAGGAGGAGGTCAGCCCCAGCATTTT.